The clone carrying this T cell receptor (beta chain) showed up many times. This entry is derived from a study of T cells in Graves' hyperthyroidism and ophthalmopathy. This CDR3 is built from 13 residues. V was clipped by 2 bases and J by 11 bases, with 10 bases between them. CDR1 LGHNT and CDR2 FRNRAP come from the germline V gene. Amplification of TCR beta CDR3 regions was performed using RNA transcripts as template. An initial round of RT-PCR targeting the TCR CDR3 relied on the HTBI primer set. TCRdb redid the calling of the multiplex PCR reads with MiXCR, one entry per CDR3 protein. This table holds about 350,000 distinct CDR3 sequences, roughly 18% found once.

The sequence was obtained from a woman between 40 and 50 years old with Graves' ophthalmopathy. The gene calls are TRBV12-5 and TRBJ1-6, with D unresolved. Input material: blood. The CDR3 region has the DNA TGTGCTAGTGGTTTGAAGGCGGTGGCACCCCTCCACTTT. Protein: CASGLKAVAPLHF.